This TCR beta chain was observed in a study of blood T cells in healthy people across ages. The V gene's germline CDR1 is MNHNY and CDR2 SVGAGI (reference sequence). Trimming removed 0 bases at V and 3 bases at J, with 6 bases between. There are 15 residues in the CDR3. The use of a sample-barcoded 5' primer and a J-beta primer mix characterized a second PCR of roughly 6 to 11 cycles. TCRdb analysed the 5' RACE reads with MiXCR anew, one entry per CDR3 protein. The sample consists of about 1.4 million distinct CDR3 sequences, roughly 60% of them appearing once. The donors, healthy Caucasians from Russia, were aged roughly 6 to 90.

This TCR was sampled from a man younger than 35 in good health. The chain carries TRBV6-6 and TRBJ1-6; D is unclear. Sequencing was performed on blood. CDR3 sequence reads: CASSYSEDYNSPLHF. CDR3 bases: TGTGCCAGCAGTTACTCTGAAGACTATAATTCACCCCTCCACTTT.